These T cell receptor beta chains were read from a single sample in a study of breast tumors, draining lymph nodes, adjacent tissues. TCRdb itself ran the multiplex PCR reads through MiXCR, one entry per CDR3 protein. The repertoire holds about 220,000 distinct CDR3 sequences, with roughly a third as singletons. The sample was axillary lymph node tissue. These receptors were collected from a female donor with breast cancer. Some clones in this sample may be carry-over from other donors' samples. Both conserved end residues are part of each CDR3. Each record gives: CDR3 DNA, CDR3 protein, D gene, clone size, V gene, J gene, CDR3 length. A D gene is named only where the DNA matches it firmly. Clone size, where shown, is once, few, many, or a class for clones that have expanded.

CDR3 DNA: TGTGCCAGCAGCTTGGGACTAGCGGGGAACACCGGGGAGCTGTTTTTT
CDR3 protein: CASSLGLAGNTGELFF
D gene: TRBD2
clone size: many
V gene: TRBV7-3
J gene: TRBJ2-2
CDR3 length: 16

CDR3 DNA: TGTGCCAGCAGCTCGGAGTACCAAGAGACCCAGTACTTC
CDR3 protein: CASSSEYQETQYF
D gene: .
clone size: many
V gene: TRBV7-2
J gene: TRBJ2-5
CDR3 length: 13

CDR3 DNA: TGTGCCAGCAGCCAAGGGAGGGCGGGTATCCAGTACTTC
CDR3 protein: CASSQGRAGIQYF
D gene: .
clone size: many
V gene: TRBV3-1
J gene: TRBJ2-5
CDR3 length: 13

CDR3 DNA: TGCGCCAGCAGCCTCCAGGGATATAATTCACCCCTCCACTTT
CDR3 protein: CASSLQGYNSPLHF
D gene: .
clone size: many
V gene: TRBV5-1
J gene: TRBJ1-6
CDR3 length: 14

CDR3 DNA: TGTGCCACCAGCAAGGACGGGGGGATTAATAGCAATCAGCCCCGGCATTTT
CDR3 protein: CATSKDGGINSNQPRHF
D gene: .
clone size: .
V gene: TRBV15
J gene: TRBJ1-5
CDR3 length: 17

CDR3 DNA: TGTGCTAGCAGCTTATACGCCCGGACTAGCGGGGGGGCGCAGGAGCAGTTCTTC
CDR3 protein: CASSLYARTSGGAQEQFF
D gene: TRBD2
clone size: .
V gene: TRBV7-7
J gene: TRBJ2-1
CDR3 length: 18

CDR3 DNA: TGTGCCAGCAGCCGGAGCGGGGGGGCGAGAGATACGCAGTATTTT
CDR3 protein: CASSRSGGARDTQYF
D gene: TRBD2
clone size: many
V gene: TRBV9
J gene: TRBJ2-3
CDR3 length: 15

CDR3 DNA: TGTGCCAGCAGTGCTAGGACAGGTCCAGATCAGCCCCAGCATTTT
CDR3 protein: CASSARTGPDQPQHF
D gene: TRBD1
clone size: few
V gene: TRBV6-1
J gene: TRBJ1-5
CDR3 length: 15

CDR3 DNA: TGTGCCAGCAGCTTGAGTGGGTACACTGAAGCTTTCTTT
CDR3 protein: CASSLSGYTEAFF
D gene: .
clone size: .
V gene: TRBV7-2
J gene: TRBJ1-1
CDR3 length: 13

CDR3 DNA: TGCAGTGCTAGAGATCAGGATCTGCAGTACGAGCAGTACTTC
CDR3 protein: CSARDQDLQYEQYF
D gene: .
clone size: .
V gene: TRBV20-1
J gene: TRBJ2-7
CDR3 length: 14

CDR3 DNA: TGTGCCAGCAGGAGTAGCTGGAACACAGATACGCAGTATTTT
CDR3 protein: CASRSSWNTDTQYF
D gene: .
clone size: .
V gene: TRBV6-5
J gene: TRBJ2-3
CDR3 length: 14

CDR3 DNA: TGTGCCAGCAGGGGAGATAGCAATCAGCCCCAGCATTTT
CDR3 protein: CASRGDSNQPQHF
D gene: .
clone size: many
V gene: TRBV2
J gene: TRBJ1-5
CDR3 length: 13

CDR3 DNA: TGCAGTGCTAGAGATCTAGCGGGGTGGCGGGAGACCCAGTACTTC
CDR3 protein: CSARDLAGWRETQYF
D gene: TRBD2
clone size: .
V gene: TRBV20-1
J gene: TRBJ2-5
CDR3 length: 15

CDR3 DNA: TGTGCCAGCACCGAAGTGGGGGGAAGGAACACCGGGGAGCTGTTTTTT
CDR3 protein: CASTEVGGRNTGELFF
D gene: .
clone size: few
V gene: TRBV6-1
J gene: TRBJ2-2
CDR3 length: 16

CDR3 DNA: TGCAGTGCTAGCGGGACTAGCGGGGGGGCTGGGTTTTACGAGCAGTACTTC
CDR3 protein: CSASGTSGGAGFYEQYF
D gene: TRBD2
clone size: .
V gene: TRBV20-1
J gene: TRBJ2-7
CDR3 length: 17

CDR3 DNA: TGTGCCAGCAGCACGACAGGGGAAGTGGGCTATGGCTACACCTTC
CDR3 protein: CASSTTGEVGYGYTF
D gene: TRBD1
clone size: many
V gene: TRBV7-2
J gene: TRBJ1-2
CDR3 length: 15

CDR3 DNA: TGTGCCAGCAGTTCCCCCCCCCCGACAGATACGCAGTATTTT
CDR3 protein: CASSSPPPTDTQYF
D gene: .
clone size: .
V gene: TRBV28
J gene: TRBJ2-3
CDR3 length: 14

CDR3 DNA: TGCAGTGCGGCGGGGGGCGTTGGAAACACCATATATTTT
CDR3 protein: CSAAGGVGNTIYF
D gene: .
clone size: once
V gene: TRBV20-1
J gene: TRBJ1-3
CDR3 length: 13

CDR3 DNA: TGTGCCAGCAGTCTGGCGGGACTAGGCAATCAGCCCCAGCATTTT
CDR3 protein: CASSLAGLGNQPQHF
D gene: .
clone size: medium-sized
V gene: TRBV2
J gene: TRBJ1-5
CDR3 length: 15

CDR3 DNA: TGTGCCACCAGTGCTAGACAGGGGGGGGATGGCTACACCTTC
CDR3 protein: CATSARQGGDGYTF
D gene: TRBD1
clone size: .
V gene: TRBV24-1
J gene: TRBJ1-2
CDR3 length: 14

CDR3 DNA: TGTGCCATCAGTGACGTCTCCGCGGACACCATATATTTT
CDR3 protein: CAISDVSADTIYF
D gene: .
clone size: .
V gene: TRBV10-3
J gene: TRBJ1-3
CDR3 length: 13

CDR3 DNA: TGTGCCAGCTCACCTAACTACGAGCAGTACTTC
CDR3 protein: CASSPNYEQYF
D gene: .
clone size: .
V gene: TRBV18
J gene: TRBJ2-7
CDR3 length: 11

CDR3 DNA: TGTGCCAGCAGCTTCGGGACGGTGAAGCACTATGGCTACACCTTC
CDR3 protein: CASSFGTVKHYGYTF
D gene: .
clone size: many
V gene: TRBV11-1
J gene: TRBJ1-2
CDR3 length: 15

CDR3 DNA: TGTGCCATCAGTGAGTCGTTCGGGGGGGGGAATTCACCCCTCCACTTT
CDR3 protein: CAISESFGGGNSPLHF
D gene: .
clone size: many
V gene: TRBV10-3
J gene: TRBJ1-6
CDR3 length: 16

CDR3 DNA: TGCAGTGCTAGGATGTCTCCGGGACTAGCGTTGGGCGAGCAGTACTTC
CDR3 protein: CSARMSPGLALGEQYF
D gene: TRBD2
clone size: many
V gene: TRBV20-1
J gene: TRBJ2-7
CDR3 length: 16

CDR3 DNA: TGTGCCACGGGGACAGACAATTCACCCCTCCACTTT
CDR3 protein: CATGTDNSPLHF
D gene: TRBD1
clone size: many
V gene: TRBV7-9
J gene: TRBJ1-6
CDR3 length: 12

CDR3 DNA: TGCAGTGCTCGCCGACTCGACAGGGAGACCCAGTACTTC
CDR3 protein: CSARRLDRETQYF
D gene: .
clone size: .
V gene: TRBV20-1
J gene: TRBJ2-5
CDR3 length: 13

CDR3 DNA: TGCGCCAGCAGCTTGGGGACGGACAAAGCCTACTACGAGCAGTACTTC
CDR3 protein: CASSLGTDKAYYEQYF
D gene: .
clone size: many
V gene: TRBV5-1
J gene: TRBJ2-7
CDR3 length: 16

CDR3 DNA: TGTGCCACCAGTGATTTCCGTGGGACTAGGGGGGGAAACATTCAGTACTTC
CDR3 protein: CATSDFRGTRGGNIQYF
D gene: TRBD2
clone size: many
V gene: TRBV24-1
J gene: TRBJ2-4
CDR3 length: 17

CDR3 DNA: TGTGCCAGTAGTAAGCCTAATAGCAATCAGCCCCAGCATTTT
CDR3 protein: CASSKPNSNQPQHF
D gene: .
clone size: many
V gene: TRBV19
J gene: TRBJ1-5
CDR3 length: 14

CDR3 DNA: TGTGCCAGCAGCTTAATGAGGGACCCTAACTATGGCTACACCTTC
CDR3 protein: CASSLMRDPNYGYTF
D gene: .
clone size: many
V gene: TRBV7-2
J gene: TRBJ1-2
CDR3 length: 15

CDR3 DNA: TGTGCCAGCAGTGAAATTCGACAGGTCAATCAGCCCCAGCATTTT
CDR3 protein: CASSEIRQVNQPQHF
D gene: .
clone size: .
V gene: TRBV2
J gene: TRBJ1-5
CDR3 length: 15

CDR3 DNA: TGTGCCAGCAGCTCGCCCGATCCGGCGGATACGCAGTATTTT
CDR3 protein: CASSSPDPADTQYF
D gene: .
clone size: .
V gene: TRBV5-8
J gene: TRBJ2-3
CDR3 length: 14